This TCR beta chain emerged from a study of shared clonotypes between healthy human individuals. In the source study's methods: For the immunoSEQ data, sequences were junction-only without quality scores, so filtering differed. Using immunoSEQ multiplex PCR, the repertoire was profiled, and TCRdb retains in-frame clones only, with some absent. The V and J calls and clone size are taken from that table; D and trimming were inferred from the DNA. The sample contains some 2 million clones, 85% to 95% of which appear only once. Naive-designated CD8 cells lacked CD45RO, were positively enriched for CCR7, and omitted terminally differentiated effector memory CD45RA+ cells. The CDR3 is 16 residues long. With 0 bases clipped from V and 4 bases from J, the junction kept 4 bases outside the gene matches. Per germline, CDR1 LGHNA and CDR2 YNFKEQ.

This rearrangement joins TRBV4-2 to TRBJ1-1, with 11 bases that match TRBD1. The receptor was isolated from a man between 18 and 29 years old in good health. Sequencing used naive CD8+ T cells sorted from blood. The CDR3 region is CASSQEWGQGGTEAFF. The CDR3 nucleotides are TGTGCCAGCAGCCAAGAATGGGGACAGGGGGGCACTGAAGCTTTCTTT.